This T cell receptor (beta chain) derives from a study of metastatic and nonmetastatic thyroid tumors. TCRdb reanalyzed the PCR reads via MiXCR. The data show 25,000 to 30,000 clones, approximately 15% seen once. Trimming pared 4 bases from V and 3 bases from J, leaving 10 bases between. The germline CDR1 and CDR2 sequences are LNHDA and SQIVND (reference sequence). This CDR3 spans 13 amino acids. No treatment of any kind had been given to any patient before thyroid surgery. This clone came up many times. This may arise from a read error, as a much more abundant clone is one base away. Without the conserved terminal phenylalanine or tryptophan, this CDR3 likely stems from a read error.

The specimen sequenced was blood. The sequence was obtained from a female donor with papillary thyroid cancer or a benign thyroid nodule (not recorded which). Some clones in this sample may be carry-over from other donors' samples. This rearrangement joins TRBV19 to TRBJ2-7; no clear D. The CDR3 region is CASSRESFYEQYL. In DNA form, the CDR3 reads TGTGCCAGTAGTAGAGAATCCTTCTACGAGCAGTACCTC.